The rows below give T cell receptor beta chains drawn from one sample of a study of monozygotic twins with inflammatory bowel disease. No DNA is given; TCRdb re-called the 5' RACE reads and lists each CDR3 protein once. The sample has approximately 300,000 distinct CDR3 sequences, and its top ten clones hold approximately 5.4%. The specimen sequenced was blood. Source of these receptors: a human donor with ulcerative colitis or Crohn's disease, or a healthy co-twin of an affected twin (not recorded which). Each CDR3 is given with its conserved first and last residue.

V gene	J gene	CDR3 protein
TRBV20-1	TRBJ2-7	CSARGAYYEQYF
TRBV12-3/TRBV12-4	TRBJ2-1	CASSSLGAGGGGEQFF
TRBV7-3	TRBJ2-6	CASSSGGLGANVLTF
TRBV7-3	TRBJ2-3	CASSPESGGFTDTQYF
TRBV27	TRBJ1-6	CASSPLPRSPLHF
TRBV6-5	TRBJ1-5	CASKGWGNSNQPQHF
TRBV7-2	TRBJ2-7	CASSLTGTSTYEQYF
TRBV5-6	TRBJ1-1	CASSPLGGAYTEAFF
TRBV12-3/TRBV12-4	TRBJ2-5	CASSFRGGQTQYF
TRBV9	TRBJ2-1	CASSVGANYNEQFF